The 5 T cell receptor beta chains presented below share a single source sample, sequenced in a study of T cell changes during pregnancy in multiple sclerosis. Repertoires were generated with immunoSEQ multiplex PCR, while TCRdb's copy carries only in-frame clones and drops some. The table includes about 64,000 clones, around 90% detected once. This specimen was peripheral blood, taken in the second trimester of pregnancy. The source of these receptors is a female donor with multiple sclerosis, enrolled in a pregnancy study.

CDR3 in amino acids: CASLDQVLPNEQFF. The CDR3, as DNA: TGCGCCAGCCTTGATCAGGTTTTGCCCAATGAGCAGTTCTTC. V usage is TRBV10-2 and J usage is TRBJ2-1, with unresolved D. This CDR3 comprises 14 residues. From germline, CDR1 is WSHSY and CDR2 SAAADI. Trimming removed 8 bases at V and 6 bases at J, with 17 bases between.

The chain is built from TRBV7-2 and TRBJ1-2, with D possibly matching TRBD1 (6 bases). Germline CDR1 reads SGHTA; CDR2 reads FQGNSA. The CDR3 sequence is 17 residues long. With 1 base removed from V and 0 bases from J, the gap between germline ends came to 15 bases. The CDR3 DNA is TGTGCCAGCAGCTTAGGGGGACCAGGGGACGCTAACTATGGCTACACCTTC. Amino acids: CASSLGGPGDANYGYTF. The variable domain in full, completed from reference TRBV7-2 and TRBJ1-2, reads GAGVSQSPSNKVTEKGKDVELRCDPISGHTALYWYRQSLGQGLEFLIYFQGNSAPDKSGLPSDRFSAERTGGSVSTLTIQRTQQEDSAVYLCASSLGGPGDANYGYTFGSGTRLTVV.

The rearrangement joins TRBV7-9 to TRBJ1-1, with TRBD1 matching over 8 bases. Germline CDR1 is SEHNR and CDR2 is FQNEAQ (reference sequence). With V trimmed by 4 bases and J by 4 bases, 8 bases remained unmatched. CDR3 length: 15 residues. CDR3 region: CASSSYPRGRTEAFF. In DNA, the CDR3 is TGTGCCAGCAGCTCCTACCCCAGGGGGCGCACTGAAGCTTTCTTT.

The chain links TRBV7-3 to TRBJ2-2; D not resolved. The CDR3 is 13 residues long. Trimming took off 1 base at V and 6 bases at J, with 6 bases between the two ends. Germline V CDR1 and CDR2: SGHTA, FQGTGA. The CDR3 coding sequence is TGTGCCAGCAGCTTAAAAGAGGCCGGGGAGCTGTTTTTT. Translation gives CASSLKEAGELFF. The full variable domain, with the rest looked up from reference TRBV7-3 and TRBJ2-2, is GAGVSQTPSNKVTEKGKYVELRCDPISGHTALYWYRQSLGQGPEFLIYFQGTGAADDSGLPNDRFFAVRPEGSVSTLKIQRTERGDSAVYLCASSLKEAGELFFGEGSRLTVL.

This chain uses TRBV19 with TRBJ2-3; the D gene is possibly TRBD2 (6 bases). The germline V gene encodes CDR1 LNHDA and CDR2 SQIVND (reference sequence). CDR3 length equals 15 residues. The germline V and J ends were trimmed by 4 bases and 2 bases, with 13 bases remaining between them. CDR3 loop: CASSSGTGYTDTQYF. Here the CDR3 DNA reads TGTGCCAGTAGTAGCGGGACTGGGTACACAGATACGCAGTATTTT.